A single sample is the source of the 28 T cell receptor beta chains below, sequenced in a study of CD8+ T cells in alopecia areata. Sample treatment: oral pan-JAK inhibitor, 5-10 mg twice daily. cDNA reverse transcribed from extracted RNA served as the sequencing template. Sequenced by immunoSEQ multiplex PCR; TCRdb stores in-frame clones only, minus some. The table includes under 150,000 clones, 45% to 65% detected once. Sequencing used CD4+ T cells sorted from blood, obtained at week 24, from a patient treated with tofacitinib. These receptors came from a human donor with alopecia areata.

In this sample, this clone turned up a few times. The chain employs TRBV7-2 and TRBJ2-1, with TRBD1 matching 10 bases. V shed 5 bases, J shed 2 bases, and the junction held 3 bases outside the gene matches. Germline values: CDR1 SGHTA, CDR2 FQGNSA. This CDR3 has 15 amino acids. The DNA for the CDR3 is TGTGCCAGCAGCCCGGGACAGGGGCCCTACAATGAGCAGTTCTTC. It codes for CASSPGQGPYNEQFF. The variable domain in full, completed from reference TRBV7-2 and TRBJ2-1, reads GAGVSQSPSNKVTEKGKDVELRCDPISGHTALYWYRQSLGQGLEFLIYFQGNSAPDKSGLPSDRFSAERTGGSVSTLTIQRTQQEDSAVYLCASSPGQGPYNEQFFGPGTRLTVL.

There are a few counts of this clone. The chain uses TRBV27 and TRBJ1-2; TRBD1 agrees at 8 bases. From germline, CDR1 is MNHEY and CDR2 SMNVEV (reference sequence). The CDR3 sequence is 14 residues long. J lost 6 bases, V lost 6 bases, and 9 bases had no gene match. CDR3 bases: TGTGCCAGCAGCCCGGGACAGGCCACGGATGGCTACACCTTC. Protein product: CASSPGQATDGYTF.

The genes are TRBV6-5 and TRBJ1-5; D gene uncertain. The CDR3 contains 13 residues. Germline V gene sequence: CDR1 MNHEY, CDR2 SVGAGI. Between the trimmed V and J ends, which lost 4 bases and 4 bases, there was a span of 8 bases. CDR3 region: CASSLQQNQPQHF. For the CDR3, the DNA is TGTGCCAGCAGTTTACAGCAGAATCAGCCCCAGCATTTT.

J is TRBJ2-5 and V is TRBV29-1; D might be TRBD2 (5 bases). Germline values: CDR1 SQVTM, CDR2 ANQGSEA. The germline V and J ends were trimmed by 4 bases and 6 bases, with 12 bases remaining between them. This CDR3 comprises 12 residues. The CDR3: CSVVVSGKTQYF. CDR3 DNA sequence: TGCAGCGTTGTGGTCTCGGGAAAGACCCAGTACTTC.

This chain links TRBV2 with TRBJ1-5; no reliable D call. There are 13 residues in the CDR3. From germline, CDR1 is SNHLY and CDR2 FYNNEI. Trimming removed 2 bases from V and 7 bases from J, with 9 bases in between. CDR3 nucleotide sequence: TGTGCCAGCAGTGAATACAGTGAACAGCCCCAGCATTTT. Amino acid sequence: CASSEYSEQPQHF.

The chain carries TRBV5-1 and TRBJ2-7; 8 bases fit TRBD1. The germline gives CDR1 SGHRS, CDR2 YFSETQ. This CDR3 contains 15 residues. The trim removed 4 bases at V and 7 bases at J, leaving 13 bases unmatched. The CDR3: CASSLTGTGSWEQYF. The CDR3 region has the DNA TGCGCCAGCAGCCTCACCGGGACAGGAAGTTGGGAGCAGTACTTC.

The gene calls are TRBV30 and TRBJ1-2, with D perhaps matching TRBD1 (6 bases). Trimming pared 5 bases from V and 0 bases from J, leaving 28 bases between. Germline CDR1 and CDR2: GTSNPN and SVGIG (reference sequence). The CDR3 runs 19 residues. The CDR3 nucleotides read TGTGCCTGGGGGGGGCGAGGAGACCCCACCATCTGGGCTAACTATGGCTACACCTTC. This encodes CAWGGRGDPTIWANYGYTF.

The chain uses TRBV27 and TRBJ1-2, with 9 bases fitting TRBD1. Germline V gene lookup returns CDR1 MNHEY and CDR2 SMNVEV (reference sequence). This CDR3 region has 15 residues. The V segment lost 8 bases and the J segment 5 bases; nucleotides outside the gene matches: 12. The CDR3 sequence: CASRTYRGPLYGYTF. The CDR3 nucleotides are TGTGCCAGCCGTACCTACAGGGGGCCGTTGTATGGCTACACCTTC.

This chain joins TRBV9 and TRBJ1-2; 7 bases align to TRBD1. The CDR3 covers 16 residues. CDR1 is SGDLS and CDR2 is YYNGEE in the germline V gene. J lost 8 bases, V lost 4 bases, and 17 bases had no gene match. In DNA, the CDR3 is TGTGCCAGCAGCCTTGACCTATCGGGACAGTTTGGGGGCTACACCTTC. Protein product: CASSLDLSGQFGGYTF.

This sequence joins TRBV7-2 and TRBJ2-2, with unresolved D. This CDR3 has 14 residues. CDR1 is SGHTA and CDR2 is FQGNSA in the germline V gene. Trimming cost V 3 bases and J 1 base, with 6 bases left between them. The DNA of the CDR3 is TGTGCCAGCAGCTTTATAGAGAACACCGGGGAGCTGTTTTTT. This translates into CASSFIENTGELFF.

The chain has TRBV7-3 and TRBJ1-1; D is ambiguous. The germline V gene encodes CDR1 SGHTA and CDR2 FQGTGA. There are 16 residues in the CDR3. With 5 bases removed from V and 0 bases from J, the gap between germline ends came to 16 bases. The CDR3: CASSPDPRGMNTEAFF. CDR3 nucleotides: TGTGCCAGCAGCCCGGACCCCCGGGGAATGAACACTGAAGCTTTCTTT.

This clone occurred a few times. The chain joins TRBV7-2 to TRBJ2-3; 8 bases line up with TRBD1. After removal of 2 bases from V and 4 bases from J, the junction contained 8 bases not matched to a gene. CDR1 is SGHTA, CDR2 FQGNSA, per germline. The CDR3 loop spans 16 amino acids. CDR3 nucleotides: TGTGCCAGCAGCTTACTCAGGGGGCTTACGGCAGATACGCAGTATTTT. This encodes CASSLLRGLTADTQYF.

CDR3 amino acids: CASSRTDYGYTF. The CDR3 DNA follows: TGCGCCAGCAGTCGGACGGACTATGGCTACACCTTC. The V and J genes are TRBV23-1 and TRBJ1-2; D remains ambiguous. TRBV23-1 is assigned to the ORF class and has an uncertain function. The V end was cut by 4 bases, the J end by 3 bases, with 6 bases between. There are 12 residues in the CDR3.

In this sample, this clone turned up once. The gene calls are TRBV11-1 and TRBJ2-2; D may be TRBD2 (5 bases). CDR1 and CDR2 (germline): SGHAT, FQDESV (reference sequence). The CDR3 length is 13 residues. V was trimmed by 5 bases and J by 6 bases, leaving 10 bases between them. The CDR3 region is CASSLGVSGELFF. The CDR3 coding sequence is TGTGCCAGCAGCCTCGGGGTATCCGGGGAGCTGTTTTTT.

The chain employs TRBV18 and TRBJ1-6; TRBD1 is a possible D gene (5 bases). Between the trimmed V and J ends, which lost 0 bases and 6 bases, there was a span of 9 bases. There are 15 residues in the CDR3. In germline, CDR1 is KGHSH, CDR2 LQKENI. The CDR3 bases are TGTGCCAGCTCACCACCAGGAGGGGCTAATTCACCCCTCCACTTT. Protein sequence: CASSPPGGANSPLHF.

The sample holds a few counts of this clone. The V gene is TRBV10-3, the J gene TRBJ2-1, with 8 bases fitting TRBD2. This CDR3 spans 12 amino acids. J was trimmed by 6 bases and V by 10 bases; bases with no gene match: 5. Germline lookup yields CDR1 ENHRY and CDR2 SYGVKD. The DNA of the CDR3 is TGTGCCACCGGGACTAGTTCCAATGAGCAGTTCTTC. Translating gives CATGTSSNEQFF.

The chain is built from TRBV10-3 and TRBJ1-1; tentative D call: TRBD1 (6 bases). CDR3 size: 13 residues. V gave up 6 bases and J gave up 5 bases, with 13 bases separating them. Per the germline V gene, CDR1 is ENHRY and CDR2 is SYGVKD. The DNA for the CDR3 is TGTGCCATCAGAGGACAGTCGCAAACTGAAGCTTTCTTT. It encodes CAIRGQSQTEAFF.

V is TRBV4-1 and J is TRBJ1-2, with 7 bases aligning to TRBD1. The CDR3 has 16 amino acids. Germline V lookup: CDR1 MGHRA, CDR2 YSYEKL. After removal of 4 bases from V and 0 bases from J, the junction contained 8 bases not matched to a gene. DNA of the CDR3: TGCGCCAGCAGCCCACCGAACAGGGGAGCTAACTATGGCTACACCTTC. Its protein is CASSPPNRGANYGYTF.

The chain employs TRBV7-3 and TRBJ2-6, with 7 bases fitting TRBD1. Germline CDR1 and CDR2: SGHTA and FQGTGA. Unmatched junction bases numbered 8, after V lost 3 bases and J lost 0 bases. The CDR3 consists of 18 residues. The CDR3 loop is CASSLERGQSSGANVLTF. The CDR3, as DNA: TGTGCCAGCAGCTTGGAGAGGGGACAGAGCTCTGGGGCCAACGTCCTGACTTTC.

The chain couples TRBV30 to TRBJ1-5; 7 bases agree with TRBD1. V lost 1 base and J lost 1; bases outside the gene matches: 4. The germline CDR1 and CDR2 sequences are GTSNPN and SVGIG (reference sequence). The CDR3 runs 15 residues. DNA for the CDR3: TGTGCCTGGAGTGCGACAGGGTGGAGCAATCAGCCCCAGCATTTT. This codes for CAWSATGWSNQPQHF. Variable domain in full (rest from reference TRBV30 and TRBJ1-5): SQTIHQWPATLVQPVGSPLSLECTVEGTSNPNLYWYRQAAGRGLQLLFYSVGIGQISSEVPQNLSASRPQDRQFILSSKKLLLSDSGFYLCAWSATGWSNQPQHFGDGTRLSIL.

The chain recombines TRBV5-1 with TRBJ1-2; a possible D gene is TRBD1 (5 bases). The CDR3 runs 14 residues. Germline V CDR1 and CDR2: SGHRS, YFSETQ. The V end lost 0 bases, the J end lost 5 bases, and 11 bases lay between the germline ends. The CDR3 bases are TGCGCCAGCAGCTTGGGAGGGACGTCGTATGGCTACACCTTC. Its protein is CASSLGGTSYGYTF.

V and J are TRBV7-2 and TRBJ2-3, with D uncertain. V was trimmed by 5 bases and J by 9 bases, leaving 9 bases between them. The CDR3 has 11 residues. Germline loops: CDR1 SGHTA, CDR2 FQGNSA. The CDR3 loop is CASSTAYTQYF. CDR3 coding DNA: TGTGCCAGCAGCACAGCATACACGCAGTATTTT. Combining the CDR3 with reference TRBV7-2 and TRBJ2-3 gives the whole variable domain GAGVSQSPSNKVTEKGKDVELRCDPISGHTALYWYRQSLGQGLEFLIYFQGNSAPDKSGLPSDRFSAERTGGSVSTLTIQRTQQEDSAVYLCASSTAYTQYFGPGTRLTVL.

The chain recombines TRBV15 with TRBJ1-2, with 11 nucleotides matching TRBD1. Germline V gene sequence: CDR1 LNHNV, CDR2 YYDKDF (reference sequence). V lost 0 bases and J lost 0; bases outside the gene matches: 6. The CDR3 sequence is 18 residues long. The CDR3 here is CATSRDGTGGRANYGYTF. DNA for the CDR3: TGTGCCACCAGCAGAGATGGGACAGGGGGACGAGCTAACTATGGCTACACCTTC.

CDR3 coding DNA: TGTGCCAGCAGCTTGTCCGGGACAAAGTTCTTC. Protein: CASSLSGTKFF. The rearrangement links TRBV5-6 to TRBJ2-1; a possible D gene is TRBD1 (6 bases). V shed 1 base and J shed 14 bases, with 10 bases lying between them. The germline CDR1 and CDR2 sequences are SGHDT and YYEEEE. The length of the CDR3 is 11 residues.

On this clone itself: One end of the junction is discordant with germline, which a read error may explain. The rearrangement uses TRBV7-7 and TRBJ1-4; weak D call: TRBD1 (5 bases). Germline CDR1 reads SSHAT; CDR2 reads FNYEAQ (reference sequence). The CDR3 has 15 residues. The CDR3 sequence is CASRKRTSSNEKLFF. The DNA of the CDR3 is TGTGCTAGCAGGAAGAGGACATCAAGTAATGAAAAACTGTTTTTT.

V is TRBV6-5 and J is TRBJ2-5, with D possibly TRBD1 on 6 matching bases. This CDR3 is 14 amino acids long. CDR1 and CDR2 (germline): MNHEY, SVGAGI. V was clipped by 5 bases and J by 1 base, with 11 bases between them. CDR3 amino acids: CASSRTASQETQYF. The CDR3 DNA reads as TGTGCCAGCAGTCGGACAGCTTCCCAAGAGACCCAGTACTTC.

The chain recombines TRBV29-1 with TRBJ2-3; no definite D call. The V gene's germline CDR1 is SQVTM and CDR2 ANQGSEA. The CDR3 covers 11 residues. V dropped 0 bases and J dropped 10 bases, with 8 bases sitting between them. The CDR3 region is CSVEDLGSQYF. The CDR3 DNA reads TGCAGCGTTGAAGATCTTGGGTCGCAGTATTTT.

The V and J genes are TRBV13 and TRBJ1-2; weak D call: TRBD1 (5 bases). Germline assignment: CDR1 PRHDT and CDR2 FYEKMQ (reference sequence). This CDR3 is 15 amino acids long. V lost 6 bases to trimming and J lost 0 bases, with 14 bases between them. In DNA, the CDR3 is TGTGCCAGCAGTGACAGCCGCGGCGCTAACTATGGCTACACCTTC. Its translation: CASSDSRGANYGYTF.